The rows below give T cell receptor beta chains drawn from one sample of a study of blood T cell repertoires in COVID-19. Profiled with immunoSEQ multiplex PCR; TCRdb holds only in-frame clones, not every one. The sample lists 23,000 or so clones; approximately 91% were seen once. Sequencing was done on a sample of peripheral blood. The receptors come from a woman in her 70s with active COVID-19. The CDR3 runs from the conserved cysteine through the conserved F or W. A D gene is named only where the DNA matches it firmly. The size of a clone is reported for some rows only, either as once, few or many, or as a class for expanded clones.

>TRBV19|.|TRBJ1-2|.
TGTGCCAGTAGTATCCAGGGATGGGGCTACACCTTC
CASSIQGWGYTF
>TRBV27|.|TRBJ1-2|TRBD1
TGTGCCAGCAGTTTAAACAGGGGGCATGGCTACACCTTC
CASSLNRGHGYTF
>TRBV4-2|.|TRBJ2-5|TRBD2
TGTGCCAGCAGCCAAGGAGCGGGGGGGCAAGAGACCCAGTACTTC
CASSQGAGGQETQYF
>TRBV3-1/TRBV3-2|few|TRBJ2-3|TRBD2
TGTGCCAGCAGCCGTAGAGCGGGGGGCGGGGCAGATACGCAGTATTTT
CASSRRAGGGADTQYF
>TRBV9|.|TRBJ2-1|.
TGTGCCAGCAGCAAACAGACGTACAATGAGCAGTTCTTC
CASSKQTYNEQFF
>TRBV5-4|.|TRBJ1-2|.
TGTGCCAGCAGCTTCCAGAATAACTATGGCTACACCTTC
CASSFQNNYGYTF
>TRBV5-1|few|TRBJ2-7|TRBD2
TGCGCCAGCAGCTTAGCGGGGGTCGACTACGAGCAGTACTTC
CASSLAGVDYEQYF
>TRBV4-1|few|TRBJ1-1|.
TGCGCCAGCAGCCAAGGCGGGCCTGAAGCTTTCTTT
CASSQGGPEAFF
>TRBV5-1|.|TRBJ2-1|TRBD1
TGCGCCAGCAGCCAAGGACAGGGGGCCTATGAGCAGTTCTTC
CASSQGQGAYEQFF
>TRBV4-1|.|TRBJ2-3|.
TGCGCCAGCAGCCAGTGGGGGAGGGGGGTCACAGATACGCAGTATTTT
CASSQWGRGVTDTQYF
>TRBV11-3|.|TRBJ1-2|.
TGTGCCAGCAGCCAACAGGGCTATGGCTACACCTTC
CASSQQGYGYTF
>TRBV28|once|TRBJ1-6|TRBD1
TGTGCCAGCACTCCTACCGGGACAGGGCGGTCACCCCTCCACTTT
CASTPTGTGRSPLHF
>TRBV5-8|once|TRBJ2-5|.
TGTGCCAGCAGCTCCAGGGGTCAGACCCAGTACTTC
CASSSRGQTQYF
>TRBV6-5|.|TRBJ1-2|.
TGTGCCAGCAGAGCCCAGGGTTTGTACTATGGCTACACCTTC
CASRAQGLYYGYTF
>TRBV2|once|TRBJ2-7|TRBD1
TGTGCCAGCAGTGGGGAGGGGACAGGGATCGCCTACGAGCAGTACTTC
CASSGEGTGIAYEQYF
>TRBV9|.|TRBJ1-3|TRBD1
TGTGCCAGCAGCGGAGTCGGGACAGGGAGGAAGGACACCATATATTTT
CASSGVGTGRKDTIYF
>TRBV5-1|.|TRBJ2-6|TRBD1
TGCGCCAGCAGGCGACAGGGGGCTGGGGCCAACGTCCTGACTTTC
CASRRQGAGANVLTF
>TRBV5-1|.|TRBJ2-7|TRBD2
TGCGCCAGCAGCCGAGCCGGGACTACCTCCTACGAGCAGTACTTC
CASSRAGTTSYEQYF
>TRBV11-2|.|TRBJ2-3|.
TGTGCCAGCAGCTTTGGGGCAGACACTAGCACAGATACGCAGTATTTT
CASSFGADTSTDTQYF
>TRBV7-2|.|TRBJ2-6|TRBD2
TGTGCCAGCAGCTTAGATTCGTCTAGCGGGGGCCAAACGGCTTTC
CASSLDSSSGGQTAF
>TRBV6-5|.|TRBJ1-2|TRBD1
TGTGCCAGCAGTTACCAAAGGGACAGGCCTAACTATGGCTACACCTTC
CASSYQRDRPNYGYTF
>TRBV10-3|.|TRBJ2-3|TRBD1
TGTGCCATCAGCGCGACAGGGGATAGGGATACGCAGTATTTT
CAISATGDRDTQYF
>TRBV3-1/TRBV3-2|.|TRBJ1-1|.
TGTGCCAGCAGCCCCCAACGATCCTGGACAGCCTTTCTGAACACTGAAGCTTTCTTT
CASSPQRSWTAFLNTEAFF
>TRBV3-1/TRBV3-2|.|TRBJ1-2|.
TGTGCCAGCAGCCAAGATGTGGGGAGGCATGGCTACACCTTC
CASSQDVGRHGYTF
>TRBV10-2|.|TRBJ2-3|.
TGCGCCAGCGGGGGGGCCACAGATACGCAGTATTTT
CASGGATDTQYF
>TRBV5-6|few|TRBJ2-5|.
TGTGCCACCTACAGGTGGGGGGGGGCAGAGACCCAGTACTTC
CATYRWGGAETQYF
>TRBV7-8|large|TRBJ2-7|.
TGTGCCAGCAGCTTAGAGCCAGGGCGCCACGAGCAGTACTTC
CASSLEPGRHEQYF
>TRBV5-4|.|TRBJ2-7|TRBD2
TGTGCCAGCAGCCAGAGACTAGCGGGGCTCTCCTACGAGCAGTACTTC
CASSQRLAGLSYEQYF
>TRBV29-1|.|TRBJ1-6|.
TGCAGCGTTGAAGAGCACAGTGGTTCACCCCTCCACTTT
CSVEEHSGSPLHF
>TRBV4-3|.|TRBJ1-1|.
TGCGCCAGCAGCCAAGATCCCGGGGACACTGAAGCTTTCTTT
CASSQDPGDTEAFF
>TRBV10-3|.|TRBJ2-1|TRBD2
TGTGCCATCACCCCTCCCATAGCGGGGGGCTACAATGAGCAGTTCTTC
CAITPPIAGGYNEQFF
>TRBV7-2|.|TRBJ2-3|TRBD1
TGTGCCAGCTCCTCCGACAGGGGGGGTACGCAGTATTTT
CASSSDRGGTQYF
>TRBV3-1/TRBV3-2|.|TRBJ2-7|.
TGTGCCAGCAGCCAAGTAAACGAGCAGTACTTC
CASSQVNEQYF
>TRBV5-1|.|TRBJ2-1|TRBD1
TGCGCCAGCAGCCTTAATTCCGACAGGGTTAATGAGCAGTTCTTC
CASSLNSDRVNEQFF
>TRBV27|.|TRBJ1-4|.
TGTGCCAGCAGTTTAACCCGGACAGTAGAAAAACTGTTTTTT
CASSLTRTVEKLFF
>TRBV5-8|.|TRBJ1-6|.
TGTGCCACCGCGCAAGTACCACCCCTCCACTTT
CATAQVPPLHF
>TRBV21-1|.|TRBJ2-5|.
TGTGCCAGCAGCAAAGTGACCCTAAGACTAGCTATTACCAAGACCCAGTACTTC
CASSKVTLRLAITKTQYF
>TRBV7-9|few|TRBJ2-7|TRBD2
TGTGCCAGCAGCCCGGGACTAGCGGTCTACGAGCAGTACTTC
CASSPGLAVYEQYF
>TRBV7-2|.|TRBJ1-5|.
TGTGCCAGCAGCTTAGGAGGGTACCAGCCCCAGCATTTT
CASSLGGYQPQHF
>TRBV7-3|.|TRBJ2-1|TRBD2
TGTGCCAGCAGCTTGACTAGCGCCGCCTACAATGAGCAGTTCTTC
CASSLTSAAYNEQFF
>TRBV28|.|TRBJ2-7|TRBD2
TGTGCCAGCAGTTTCCTAGCGGGGGGAAGATACGAGCAGTACTTC
CASSFLAGGRYEQYF
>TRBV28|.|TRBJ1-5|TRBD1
TGTGCCATAAGTCCAAAACCGGGACAGAGGGTTAGCAATCAGCCCCAGCATTTT
CAISPKPGQRVSNQPQHF
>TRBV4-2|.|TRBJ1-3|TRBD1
TGTGCCAGCAGCCAGAGACAGGGGGGCTCTGGAAACACCATATATTTT
CASSQRQGGSGNTIYF
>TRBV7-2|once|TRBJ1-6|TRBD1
TGTGCCAGCAGCACCGGACAGGGGGCCCGGTCACCCCTCCACTTT
CASSTGQGARSPLHF
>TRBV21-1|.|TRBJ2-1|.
TGTGCCAGCAGCAAAGTATTCTCAGGGAGGAGTGAGCAGTTCTTC
CASSKVFSGRSEQFF
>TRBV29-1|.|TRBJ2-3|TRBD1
TGCAGCGTTTCACAGGGGGGAACAGATACGCAGTATTTT
CSVSQGGTDTQYF
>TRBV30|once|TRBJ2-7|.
TGTGCCTGGAGTCGGGTCCCGGCCTACGAGCAGTACTTC
CAWSRVPAYEQYF
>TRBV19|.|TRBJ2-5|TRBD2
TGTGCCAGTAGTATAGGAGGCGGGGGAGGAGAGACCCAGTACTTC
CASSIGGGGGETQYF
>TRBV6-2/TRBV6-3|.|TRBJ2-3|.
TGTGCCAGCAACCCCTATGAGCCCCCAGATACGCAGTATTTT
CASNPYEPPDTQYF
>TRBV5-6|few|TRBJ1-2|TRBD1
TGTGCCAGCAGCCTAGACACAGGGGTGGGCGGCTACACCTTC
CASSLDTGVGGYTF
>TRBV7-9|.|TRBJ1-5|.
TGTGCCAGCAGCTTAAACGGGTTTCAGCCCCAGCATTTT
CASSLNGFQPQHF
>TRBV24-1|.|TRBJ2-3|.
TGTGCCACCGCCCAAAGACTGCTGCCAGATACGCAGTATTTT
CATAQRLLPDTQYF
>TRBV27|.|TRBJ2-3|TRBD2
TGTGCCAGTAGCGGGGGGCTCACAGATACGCAGTATTTT
CASSGGLTDTQYF
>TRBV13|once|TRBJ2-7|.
TGTGCCAGCAGACTAAGGGTCCGGGGTTCCGGGGGGCAGTACTTC
CASRLRVRGSGGQYF
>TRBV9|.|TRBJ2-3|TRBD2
TGTGCCAGCTCCCCTAGCGGGGGGGTGTCAGATACGCAGTATTTT
CASSPSGGVSDTQYF
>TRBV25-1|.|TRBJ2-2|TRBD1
TGTGCCAGCAGCCCCCCCGGGACAGGGGAAACCGGGGAGCTGTTTTTT
CASSPPGTGETGELFF
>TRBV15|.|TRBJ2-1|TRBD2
TGTGCCACCAGCAGAGATCGAGCGGGGGGGCATAATGAGCAGTTCTTC
CATSRDRAGGHNEQFF
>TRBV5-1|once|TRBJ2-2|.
TGCGCCAGCAGCTTGAACATCGGGGAGCTGTTTTTT
CASSLNIGELFF
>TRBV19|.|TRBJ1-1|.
TGTGCCAGTCACCCCGCGGGGCGCACTGAAGCTTTCTTT
CASHPAGRTEAFF